This entry features one T cell receptor (beta chain) sequence. Its antigen is not identified. The data derive from a study of beta chain features in type 1 diabetes. About the study: In age, gender and cell yields, patients were similar to healthy donors.

Sequencing targeted expressed TCRB transcripts, as all isolated RNA had been reverse transcribed. TCRdb keeps only in-frame clones here, not all; method: immunoSEQ multiplex PCR. The table has around 240,000 clones, under 70% seen once. Each population that was sorted was more than 98% pure. Overall study results and limits: A possible short-template PCR bias applies equally to patients and controls. A closer apparent resemblance between naive, central memory and Treg TCRB repertoires was seen in patients than in healthy donors.

Germline CDR1 is SGHTA and CDR2 is FQGNSA. The V and J ends lost 5 bases and 0 bases, in that order; junction bases with no gene match: 4. The CDR3 covers 14 residues. The chain carries TRBV7-2 and TRBJ2-7; 7 bases align to TRBD1. This TCR was sampled from a man aged 30-40 years in good health. The specimen sequenced was naive CD4+ T cells from blood. The CDR3 protein is CASSVRDSSYEQYF. DNA of the CDR3: TGTGCCAGCAGCGTCCGGGACAGCTCCTACGAGCAGTACTTC.